A selection of T cell receptor beta chains follows, all from one sample in a study of tumor-infiltrating lymphocytes in primary liver carcinoma. One entry per CDR3 protein results from TCRdb running MiXCR on the multiplex PCR reads. The sample consists of more than 60,000 distinct CDR3 sequences, nearly 70% of them appearing once. The source material was liver tumor tissue from sampling region 4. The receptors stem from a man aged 35 to 55 with primary liver carcinoma and hepatitis B virus infection. The CDR3 runs from the conserved cysteine through the conserved F or W. Fields, in order: D gene, V gene, J gene, clone size, CDR3 DNA, CDR3 protein. D genes are given only for firm matches. A row's size may be missing; if present it is once, few, many or a size class.

d_gene: -
v_gene: TRBV11-1
j_gene: TRBJ2-3
abundance: once
CDR3nt: TGTACCAGCAGCCTCGGGGCTAGCACACAAACAGATACACAGTATTTT
CDR3aa: CTSSLGASTQTDTQYF

d_gene: -
v_gene: TRBV6-5
j_gene: TRBJ2-6
abundance: -
CDR3nt: TGTGCCAGCAGTTACCTAAAGGGGCCCGGGGCCAATGTCCTGACTTTC
CDR3aa: CASSYLKGPGANVLTF

d_gene: TRBD2
v_gene: TRBV6-5
j_gene: TRBJ2-1
abundance: -
CDR3nt: TGTGCCAGCAGTTACTCTAGCACTAGCGGGAGTCTGAACTTCTTC
CDR3aa: CASSYSSTSGSLNFF

d_gene: -
v_gene: TRBV7-8
j_gene: TRBJ2-1
abundance: many
CDR3nt: TGTGCCAGCAGCTTACAAGCTCTGAGCTCCTACAATGAGCAGTTCTTC
CDR3aa: CASSLQALSSYNEQFF

d_gene: TRBD2
v_gene: TRBV11-2
j_gene: TRBJ2-6
abundance: once
CDR3nt: TGTGCCAGCAGCTTCCATATCGGACTAGCGGTGACTGGGGCCAGCGTCCTGGCTTTC
CDR3aa: CASSFHIGLAVTGASVLAF

d_gene: -
v_gene: TRBV18
j_gene: TRBJ2-5
abundance: once
CDR3nt: TGTGCCAGCTCAGCTACGACCGGGATGGTCGAGGCCCAGTACTTC
CDR3aa: CASSATTGMVEAQYF

d_gene: -
v_gene: TRBV4-2
j_gene: TRBJ1-2
abundance: -
CDR3nt: TGTGCCAGCAGCCAAGAGGCTTGGCAGATGAACTATGGCTACACGTTC
CDR3aa: CASSQEAWQMNYGYTF

d_gene: -
v_gene: TRBV6-5
j_gene: TRBJ2-7
abundance: -
CDR3nt: TGTGCTAGCAGTCAGGGGTCTGGCGAGCAGTACTTC
CDR3aa: CASSQGSGEQYF

d_gene: -
v_gene: TRBV7-2
j_gene: TRBJ2-1
abundance: many
CDR3nt: TGTGCCAGCAGCTTATATTCAGGGCTTAACAATGAGCAGTTCTTC
CDR3aa: CASSLYSGLNNEQFF

d_gene: -
v_gene: TRBV11-1
j_gene: TRBJ2-3
abundance: -
CDR3nt: TGTACCAGCAGCTCTGGGGGAAGCTCTGTTGGAGTCCGCACAGATACGCAGTATTTT
CDR3aa: CTSSSGGSSVGVRTDTQYF

d_gene: -
v_gene: TRBV30
j_gene: TRBJ2-7
abundance: -
CDR3nt: TGCGCCTGGACTCCTGGGGCGGGCGATCAGTACTTC
CDR3aa: CAWTPGAGDQYF

d_gene: -
v_gene: TRBV7-9
j_gene: TRBJ1-1
abundance: many
CDR3nt: TGTGCCAGCAGCTTAGATCCGGGGGCGGTAAACACTGAAGCTTTCTTT
CDR3aa: CASSLDPGAVNTEAFF

d_gene: TRBD2
v_gene: TRBV29-1
j_gene: TRBJ2-5
abundance: -
CDR3nt: TGTAGCGTTGGTGGGAGGGCAGCTGAGAACCAGTACTTC
CDR3aa: CSVGGRAAENQYF

d_gene: -
v_gene: TRBV29-1
j_gene: TRBJ2-1
abundance: many
CDR3nt: TGCAGCGTTGGGGGGCCCACTAGTGATGTGGGCAATGAGCAGTTCTTC
CDR3aa: CSVGGPTSDVGNEQFF

d_gene: -
v_gene: TRBV11-1
j_gene: TRBJ2-7
abundance: -
CDR3nt: TGTGCCAGCAGCACCTTCGGAGGGGCCTACGAGCAGTACTTC
CDR3aa: CASSTFGGAYEQYF

d_gene: -
v_gene: TRBV6-5
j_gene: TRBJ1-1
abundance: -
CDR3nt: TGTACCAGCAGCACAATCAGGGGAGACACTGAAGCTTTCTTT
CDR3aa: CTSSTIRGDTEAFF

d_gene: -
v_gene: TRBV11-2
j_gene: TRBJ2-2
abundance: -
CDR3nt: TGTGCCGGCAGCTCTAGGGTGATAACGAACAACGGGGAGCTGTTTTTT
CDR3aa: CAGSSRVITNNGELFF

d_gene: -
v_gene: TRBV11-2
j_gene: TRBJ1-3
abundance: -
CDR3nt: TGTGTCAGCAGCTTAAATAGCACGTCTGGAAACACCATATATTTT
CDR3aa: CVSSLNSTSGNTIYF

d_gene: -
v_gene: TRBV25-1
j_gene: TRBJ2-2
abundance: few
CDR3nt: TGTGCCAGCACCCCCAAACAATTTGACGGCCCCGGGGAGCTGTTTTTT
CDR3aa: CASTPKQFDGPGELFF

d_gene: -
v_gene: TRBV7-9
j_gene: TRBJ2-1
abundance: -
CDR3nt: TGTGCCAGCAATCGAGTTAATTGGGGAAACAATGAGCAGTTCTTC
CDR3aa: CASNRVNWGNNEQFF

d_gene: -
v_gene: TRBV20-1
j_gene: TRBJ2-6
abundance: -
CDR3nt: TGCAGTGGGGGGTGGGACACGAGCTCTGGGGCCAACGTCCTGACTTTC
CDR3aa: CSGGWDTSSGANVLTF

d_gene: -
v_gene: TRBV6-5
j_gene: TRBJ1-5
abundance: -
CDR3nt: TGTGCCAGCAGGCCCCCCTGGGGAGGCGATACGCAGCATTTT
CDR3aa: CASRPPWGGDTQHF

d_gene: -
v_gene: TRBV28
j_gene: TRBJ2-7
abundance: -
CDR3nt: TGTGCCAGCAGTCTGTGGGTGGGGTCCCCTCACTACAAGCAGTACTTC
CDR3aa: CASSLWVGSPHYKQYF

d_gene: -
v_gene: TRBV4-2
j_gene: TRBJ1-4
abundance: -
CDR3nt: TGTGCCAGCAGCCAGGTGGGACCGCGGATTGAAAAGCTGTTTTTT
CDR3aa: CASSQVGPRIEKLFF

d_gene: TRBD2
v_gene: TRBV11-2
j_gene: TRBJ2-7
abundance: -
CDR3nt: TGTACCAGCAGCCCTCCGGCGGGAGGAGGGGAGCAGTACTTC
CDR3aa: CTSSPPAGGGEQYF

d_gene: -
v_gene: TRBV6-5
j_gene: TRBJ1-1
abundance: -
CDR3nt: TGTGCCAGCAGAGACAACGGGATAGTGAACACTGAAGCTTTCTTT
CDR3aa: CASRDNGIVNTEAFF

d_gene: -
v_gene: TRBV6-1
j_gene: TRBJ2-2
abundance: -
CDR3nt: TGTGCCAATAGTGCTATCAGACAGGAGAACACCGGGGAGCTGTTTTTT
CDR3aa: CANSAIRQENTGELFF

d_gene: TRBD1
v_gene: TRBV6-1
j_gene: TRBJ2-7
abundance: -
CDR3nt: TGTGCCACCAGGACAGGGGTGGGTTACGAGCAGTACTTC
CDR3aa: CATRTGVGYEQYF

d_gene: -
v_gene: TRBV12-3/TRBV12-4
j_gene: TRBJ1-6
abundance: -
CDR3nt: TGTGCCAGCAGCTCCACGACAGGACGTAATTCACTCCTCCACTTT
CDR3aa: CASSSTTGRNSLLHF

d_gene: -
v_gene: TRBV12-3/TRBV12-4
j_gene: TRBJ2-1
abundance: -
CDR3nt: TGTGTCAACAGCTCCCCGACTCCGAGCTCCTACAATGAGCAGTTCTTC
CDR3aa: CVNSSPTPSSYNEQFF

d_gene: TRBD2
v_gene: TRBV7-8
j_gene: TRBJ2-7
abundance: -
CDR3nt: TGTGCCAGCAGCTTATTTCGCGGGAGGACTATGGGAAGCGAGCAGTACTTC
CDR3aa: CASSLFRGRTMGSEQYF

d_gene: TRBD1
v_gene: TRBV12-3/TRBV12-4
j_gene: TRBJ2-2
abundance: -
CDR3nt: TGTGCCAGCAGTTTTCAGAACACAGGGGAGCTGTCTTTT
CDR3aa: CASSFQNTGELSF

d_gene: -
v_gene: TRBV5-1
j_gene: TRBJ2-2
abundance: -
CDR3nt: TGCGCCAACAGCCGCGCAGGGGCTCGCACCGGGGAGCTGTTTTTT
CDR3aa: CANSRAGARTGELFF

d_gene: TRBD1
v_gene: TRBV5-6
j_gene: TRBJ2-1
abundance: -
CDR3nt: TGTGCCAGCAGTTCACGGGACAGCCCCAGCTCCCACAATGAGCAGTTCTTC
CDR3aa: CASSSRDSPSSHNEQFF

d_gene: -
v_gene: TRBV28
j_gene: TRBJ1-5
abundance: -
CDR3nt: TGTGCCATCAGCCGCGGGGACCCGGGTCAGCCCCAGCATTTT
CDR3aa: CAISRGDPGQPQHF

d_gene: TRBD1
v_gene: TRBV6-5
j_gene: TRBJ2-5
abundance: -
CDR3nt: TGTACCAGCAGTTACTCGACAGGGACCCTGTACTTC
CDR3aa: CTSSYSTGTLYF

d_gene: -
v_gene: TRBV28
j_gene: TRBJ2-2
abundance: many
CDR3nt: TGTGCCAGTACGGACCCACGGAACACCGGGGAGCTGTTTTTT
CDR3aa: CASTDPRNTGELFF

d_gene: -
v_gene: TRBV6-1
j_gene: TRBJ2-5
abundance: -
CDR3nt: TGTGTCAGCAGTGAAGTGGGGACTGCAGGGACCCAGTACTTC
CDR3aa: CVSSEVGTAGTQYF

d_gene: -
v_gene: TRBV12-3/TRBV12-4
j_gene: TRBJ2-1
abundance: -
CDR3nt: TGTGCCAGCAGTTTAATGATAGTGGGAGGACCCGCCAATGAGCAGTTCTTC
CDR3aa: CASSLMIVGGPANEQFF

d_gene: TRBD1
v_gene: TRBV20-1
j_gene: TRBJ1-6
abundance: -
CDR3nt: TGCAGTGTTAGGACGTTAGGGACAGGATCACCCCTCCACTTT
CDR3aa: CSVRTLGTGSPLHF

d_gene: TRBD2
v_gene: TRBV6-1
j_gene: TRBJ2-7
abundance: -
CDR3nt: TGTGCCAACAGTGAAGCGGCTAGCGGGAGGGGGGAGAAGTACTTC
CDR3aa: CANSEAASGRGEKYF

d_gene: -
v_gene: TRBV29-1
j_gene: TRBJ1-2
abundance: -
CDR3nt: TGCATCGTTGAAGATCAGAGGAAAGGGGCATCTGGCTACACCTTC
CDR3aa: CIVEDQRKGASGYTF

d_gene: TRBD1
v_gene: TRBV6-1
j_gene: TRBJ1-4
abundance: -
CDR3nt: TGTGCCGGCAGTGCGGGACAGGCGATAGAAAAACTGTTTTTT
CDR3aa: CAGSAGQAIEKLFF

d_gene: TRBD1
v_gene: TRBV6-6
j_gene: TRBJ2-2
abundance: -
CDR3nt: TGTGCCAGCTCGGACAGGGGCGCCCGGGAGTTGTTTTTT
CDR3aa: CASSDRGARELFF

d_gene: -
v_gene: TRBV4-2
j_gene: TRBJ2-1
abundance: many
CDR3nt: TGTGCCAGCAGCCAACAAGATGTTAGGACTACCTACAATGAGCAGTTCTTC
CDR3aa: CASSQQDVRTTYNEQFF

d_gene: -
v_gene: TRBV20-1
j_gene: TRBJ1-1
abundance: few
CDR3nt: TGCAGTGCTAGAGATCTCATGACAGGACCTTTCAACACTGAAGCTTTCTTT
CDR3aa: CSARDLMTGPFNTEAFF

d_gene: TRBD2
v_gene: TRBV20-1
j_gene: TRBJ2-5
abundance: -
CDR3nt: TGCAGTGCTAGAGATTTCAAACTAGCGATCCAAGAGACCCAGTACTTC
CDR3aa: CSARDFKLAIQETQYF

d_gene: TRBD1
v_gene: TRBV12-3/TRBV12-4
j_gene: TRBJ2-2
abundance: -
CDR3nt: TGTGCCAGCAGTTTACAGGGGGCGAACACGGGGGAGCCGTTTTTT
CDR3aa: CASSLQGANTGEPFF

d_gene: TRBD2
v_gene: TRBV4-1
j_gene: TRBJ2-1
abundance: -
CDR3nt: TGCGCCAGCAGCCAATCCGGGACTAGCGGTTACAATGAACAGTTTTTC
CDR3aa: CASSQSGTSGYNEQFF

d_gene: TRBD2
v_gene: TRBV11-2
j_gene: TRBJ2-7
abundance: -
CDR3nt: TGTGCCAACAGCTTACCCGTTGGACTAGCGGGAGGGGGGTACGAGCATTACTTC
CDR3aa: CANSLPVGLAGGGYEHYF

d_gene: -
v_gene: TRBV7-9
j_gene: TRBJ1-1
abundance: -
CDR3nt: TGTACCAGCAGCTTATTTGGGCAGGGGACTGGGGTGAACACAGAAGCTTTCTTT
CDR3aa: CTSSLFGQGTGVNTEAFF

d_gene: TRBD2
v_gene: TRBV28
j_gene: TRBJ2-2
abundance: -
CDR3nt: TGTGCCAGCATTAAAAACCGGGGGGGCTCGTTAAGTCGGGCCGGGGAGCTGTTTTTT
CDR3aa: CASIKNRGGSLSRAGELFF

d_gene: TRBD2
v_gene: TRBV9
j_gene: TRBJ2-1
abundance: -
CDR3nt: TGTACCAGCAGCGTGGGACTAGGGCCCCAGAATGAGCAGTTCTTC
CDR3aa: CTSSVGLGPQNEQFF

d_gene: -
v_gene: TRBV18
j_gene: TRBJ2-7
abundance: -
CDR3nt: TGTGCCAGCTCACCACCGGGCCTGTACACCTACGAGCAGTACTTC
CDR3aa: CASSPPGLYTYEQYF

d_gene: -
v_gene: TRBV6-5
j_gene: TRBJ2-7
abundance: once
CDR3nt: TGTGCCAACAGTACTACAGGTGCCACGCGGGATGGGCAGTACTTC
CDR3aa: CANSTTGATRDGQYF

d_gene: -
v_gene: TRBV12-3/TRBV12-4
j_gene: TRBJ2-6
abundance: -
CDR3nt: TGTGCCAGTAGTTTTGTAAACTGGAGGCTTAATGGGGCCAACGTCCTGACTTTC
CDR3aa: CASSFVNWRLNGANVLTF

d_gene: -
v_gene: TRBV29-1
j_gene: TRBJ2-1
abundance: -
CDR3nt: TGCAGCGTTGACCAGGGCTGGCGAGAGCAGTTCTTC
CDR3aa: CSVDQGWREQFF

d_gene: -
v_gene: TRBV2
j_gene: TRBJ1-6
abundance: -
CDR3nt: TGTGTCAGCGGGGAAACCCCCAATTCACCCCTCCACTTT
CDR3aa: CVSGETPNSPLHF

d_gene: -
v_gene: TRBV6-5
j_gene: TRBJ2-1
abundance: -
CDR3nt: TGTTCCAGCAGTCTTCTCATCGACGATGAGCAGTTCTTC
CDR3aa: CSSSLLIDDEQFF